The clone carrying this T cell receptor beta chain was observed once. The data are from a study of graft-versus-host responses after intestinal transplantation. At the level of the study: Each patient got anti-thymocyte globulin induction, then tacrolimus and steroids for approximately 3 years.

Method: immunoSEQ multiplex PCR; TCRdb's copy keeps in-frame clones and lacks some. The repertoire holds about 43,000 clones, with about 95% as singletons. V lost 3 bases to trimming and J lost 7 bases, with 15 bases between them. The length of the CDR3 is 14 residues. Germline CDR1 and CDR2: MNHEY and SMNVEV (reference sequence). The V and J genes are TRBV27 and TRBJ1-2; D ambiguous. Sequences were derived from PBMCs, sampled around 350 days after intestinal transplant. This TCR came from a human patient who received an intestinal transplant, so some T cells may come from the graft donor. The DNA of the CDR3 is TGTGCCAGCAGTTTTAGGGTTGGTTGGGGTGGCTACACCTTC. Translated: CASSFRVGWGGYTF.